This is a list of T cell receptor beta chains from one sample in a study of shared clonotypes between healthy human individuals. Assay: immunoSEQ multiplex PCR; the TCRdb copy retains only in-frame clones and omits some. The data contain millions of clones, roughly 94% of them singletons. Sequencing was carried out using naive CD8+ T cells sorted from blood. These receptors were taken from a man between 18 and 35 years old in good health. CDR3s include the opening cysteine and the closing phenylalanine or tryptophan.

>TRBV9|TRBJ2-2
CASSVPRPYLAIKTGELFF
>TRBV5-1|TRBJ2-7
CASALTGTEQYF
>TRBV9|TRBJ2-3
CASSGTGGTDTQYF
>TRBV7-2|TRBJ1-1
CASSPGGTLEAFF
>TRBV30|TRBJ2-5
CAWSLWDEETQYF
>TRBV6-1|TRBJ1-4
CASSDLRDSNEKLFF
>TRBV19|TRBJ1-1
CASSTPARGGEAFF
>TRBV2|TRBJ2-3
CASSEARPDTQYF
>TRBV5-4|TRBJ2-2
CASSLVGGDTGELFF
>TRBV19|TRBJ2-7
CASSIDTGGLAYEQYF
>TRBV5-1|TRBJ2-1
CASSLERGLYNEQFF
>TRBV19|TRBJ2-7
CASSPQGAAYEQYF
>TRBV5-6|TRBJ2-7
CASSLWPAGGYEQYF
>TRBV4-1|TRBJ2-1
CASSPDSHNEQFF
>TRBV4-3|TRBJ2-7
CASSQDFLAGGPHEQYF
>TRBV5-8|TRBJ2-5
CASSLAGDRGETQYF
>TRBV4-3|TRBJ1-5
CASSQGVEGAKGPQHF
>TRBV13|TRBJ2-1
CASSYLWHEQFF
>TRBV5-1|TRBJ2-7
CASSGDSPEQYF
>TRBV7-9|TRBJ1-2
CASSLDRGENGYTF